Each of the 6 T cell receptor beta chains below was sequenced from the same sample in a study of shared clonotypes between healthy human individuals. Profiling relied on immunoSEQ multiplex PCR, and the TCRdb table lists in-frame clones only, not all of them. The table has around 1.9 million clones, approximately 92% seen once; the top ten hold more than 1.5%. The naive CD8 subset, CD45RO-negative cells positively selected for CCR7, excluded terminally differentiated effector memory CD45RA+ cells. Sequenced input: naive CD8+ T cells from PBMCs. The receptor source for this set is a man aged 18 to 30 in good health. Some clones in this sample may be carry-over from other donors' samples.

This clone was counted a single time. The gene calls are TRBV6-6 and TRBJ2-1; TRBD2 is a possible D gene (6 bases). CDR1 MNHNY and CDR2 SVGAGI come from the germline V gene (reference sequence). The CDR3 sequence is 15 residues long. Trimming pared 4 bases from V and 7 bases from J, leaving 17 bases between. For the CDR3, the DNA is TGTGCCAGCAGTTCGGGCGGGATTGCGTCGAATGAGCAGTTCTTC. Amino acid sequence: CASSSGGIASNEQFF.

This clone was observed a single time. This chain uses TRBV19 with TRBJ2-7, with 8 bases aligning to TRBD2. The CDR3 totals 16 residues. Germline assignment: CDR1 LNHDA and CDR2 SQIVND (reference sequence). The V gene end was trimmed by 6 bases and the J gene end by 2 bases; junction bases not matched to a gene: 12. The CDR3 protein is CASSPGPGLVAYEQYF. The CDR3 DNA follows: TGTGCCAGTAGCCCGGGTCCGGGACTAGTAGCCTACGAGCAGTACTTC. The entire variable domain, with the rest obtained from reference TRBV19 and TRBJ2-7, is as follows: DGGITQSPKYLFRKEGQNVTLSCEQNLNHDAMYWYRQDPGQGLRLIYYSQIVNDFQKGDIAEGYSVSREKKESFPLTVTSAQKNPTAFYLCASSPGPGLVAYEQYFGPGTRLTVT.

The V and J genes are TRBV4-2 and TRBJ1-6, with D possibly TRBD1 on 5 matching bases. V lost 0 bases, J lost 9 bases, and 12 bases lay in between. Germline V gene lookup returns CDR1 LGHNA and CDR2 YNFKEQ. The CDR3 has 15 residues. The CDR3 sequence: CASSQDHNRGSPLHF. In DNA form, the CDR3 reads TGTGCCAGCAGCCAAGATCACAATAGGGGTTCACCCCTCCACTTT.

Worth noting for this clone: Different DNA sequences within this sample yield the same CDR3. V is TRBV4-1 and J is TRBJ1-1; D unclear. This CDR3 contains 12 residues. Germline lookup yields CDR1 MGHRA and CDR2 YSYEKL. V lost 2 bases, J lost 4 bases, and 5 bases lay in between. CDR3 sequence: CASSQLGTEAFF. CDR3 DNA sequence: TGCGCCAGCAGCCAACTGGGCACTGAAGCTTTCTTT.

A word on this clone: At one of its ends the junction is not consistent with the germline gene, which may arise from a read error. This chain uses TRBV5-5 with TRBJ2-7; maybe TRBD2 (6 bases). The germline gives CDR1 SGHKS, CDR2 YYEKEE (reference sequence). CDR3 length equals 16 residues. The CDR3: CASRLGDRLDIHEQYF. The DNA of the CDR3 is TGTGCCAGCAGGTTGGGGGACCGACTAGACATCCACGAGCAGTACTTC.

V and J are TRBV9 and TRBJ2-3; 7 bases align to TRBD2. J gave up 0 bases and V 3 bases, and 10 bases lay outside the gene matches. This CDR3 spans 17 amino acids. Germline V gene data show CDR1 as SGDLS and CDR2 as YYNGEE. The CDR3 loop reads CASSASSGYSSTDTQYF. In DNA form, the CDR3 reads TGTGCCAGCAGCGCGAGTAGCGGGTACTCTAGCACAGATACGCAGTATTTT.